A single sample gave rise to the 6 T cell receptor beta chains below, sequenced in a study of stem cell transplantation in POMP-related autoinflammatory disease. Sequencing used immunoSEQ multiplex PCR; TCRdb keeps in-frame clones, though not all of them. Of 25,000 to 30,000 clones in the sample, 75% to 90% were seen once. The sequencing used CD4+ T cells from PBMCs, collected before stem cell transplantation. Source of these receptors: a human donor with POMP-related autoinflammation and immune dysregulation (PRAID).

This clone was seen a few times. This CDR3 is CASSPRTGGLRSNQPQHF. The DNA for the CDR3 is TGTGCCAGCAGCCCCAGGACAGGGGGCTTACGGAGCAATCAGCCCCAGCATTTT. This sequence joins TRBV7-3 and TRBJ1-5; TRBD1 matches at 11 bases. Germline V CDR1 and CDR2: SGHTA, FQGTGA. J lost 1 base, V lost 5 bases, and 10 bases had no gene match. The CDR3 is 18 residues long. Complete variable domain (other parts from reference TRBV7-3 and TRBJ1-5): GAGVSQTPSNKVTEKGKYVELRCDPISGHTALYWYRQSLGQGPEFLIYFQGTGAADDSGLPNDRFFAVRPEGSVSTLKIQRTERGDSAVYLCASSPRTGGLRSNQPQHFGDGTRLSIL.

V and J are TRBV4-2 and TRBJ1-6, with D unclear. Per germline, CDR1 LGHNA and CDR2 YNFKEQ. The V gene lost 1 base and the J gene lost 0 bases, with 10 bases spanning the gap. This CDR3 is 17 amino acids long. The CDR3 sequence: CASSQVTPISYNSPLHF. The CDR3 DNA sequence: TGTGCCAGCAGCCAAGTCACACCGATCTCCTATAATTCACCCCTCCACTTT.

The V and J genes are TRBV7-8 and TRBJ1-3, with TRBD1 as a possible D gene (6 bases). Germline V CDR1 and CDR2: SGHVS, FQNEAQ. This CDR3 has 19 residues. V lost 2 bases and J 0 bases, leaving 20 bases between the germline ends. CDR3 sequence: CASSLFNREISPSGNTIYF. CDR3 sequence (DNA): TGTGCCAGCAGCTTATTTAACAGGGAAATCTCGCCCTCTGGAAACACCATATATTTT.

This clone has just a few counts. This chain links TRBV4-1 with TRBJ2-2, with 10 nucleotides matching TRBD2. The germline V gene has CDR1 MGHRA and CDR2 YSYEKL. The CDR3 has 17 amino acids. The V and J ends lost 8 bases and 2 bases, in that order; junction bases with no gene match: 11. The CDR3 DNA follows: TGCGCCAGCGGGGTTATTCTAGCGGGAGTAAACACCGGGGAGCTGTTTTTT. This translates into CASGVILAGVNTGELFF.

This chain joins TRBV11-2 and TRBJ2-5; D call uncertain. The CDR3 covers 12 residues. The ends were cut back, 4 bases at V and 2 bases at J, with 5 bases in the middle. The germline V gene has CDR1 SGHAT and CDR2 FQNNGV. CDR3 amino acids: CASSSTQETQYF. Here the CDR3 DNA reads TGTGCCAGCAGCTCAACGCAAGAGACCCAGTACTTC.

The chain recombines TRBV14 with TRBJ1-4; 7 nucleotides agree with TRBD1. J was trimmed by 5 bases and V by 4 bases; bases with no gene match: 4. The germline V gene encodes CDR1 SGHDN and CDR2 FVKESK. CDR3 length: 14 amino acids. The CDR3 region is CASSPGQTNEKLFF. Here the CDR3 DNA reads TGTGCCAGCAGCCCGGGACAGACGAATGAAAAACTGTTTTTT.